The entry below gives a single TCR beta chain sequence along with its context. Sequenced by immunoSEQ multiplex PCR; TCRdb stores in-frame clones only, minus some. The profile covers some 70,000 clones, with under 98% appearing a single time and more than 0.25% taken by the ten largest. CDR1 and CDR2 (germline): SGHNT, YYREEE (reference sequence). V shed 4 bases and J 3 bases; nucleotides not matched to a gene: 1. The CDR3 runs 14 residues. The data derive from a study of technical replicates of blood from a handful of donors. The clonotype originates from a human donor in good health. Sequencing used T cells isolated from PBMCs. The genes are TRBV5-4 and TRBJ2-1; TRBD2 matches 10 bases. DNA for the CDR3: TGTGCCAGCAGCGGACTAGCGGTCTACAATGAGCAGTTCTTC. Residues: CASSGLAVYNEQFF.